This TCR beta chain was found in a study of CD8 T cells in ankylosing spondylitis. Using quantitative 5'-RACE with molecular barcodes, the authors made TCR beta libraries. A single record per CDR3 protein comes from TCRdb applying MiXCR to the 5' RACE reads. The sample carries just under 350,000 distinct CDR3 sequences, approximately 14% recorded once. General study findings and limits: Some motif variants were previously reported in reactive arthritis synovial fluid and blood. Matched ankylosing spondylitis synovial fluid reportedly contained a significantly enriched population of disease-linked clones.

This clonotype was picked up a small number of times. The antigen remains unidentified. The ends were cut back, 6 bases at V and 5 bases at J, with 13 bases in the middle. CDR3 length equals 13 residues. Germline CDR1 reads WNHNN; CDR2 reads SYGVQD (reference sequence). Sequencing was performed on blood, either unsorted or a sorted T cell fraction (not recorded which). The source of this sequence is a male donor with ankylosing spondylitis or in good health (not recorded which). This sequence joins TRBV10-1 and TRBJ1-2; D gene unclear. The CDR3 region has the DNA TGCGCCAGCAGCCCAGGTCCCGATTATGGCTACACCTTC. Translating it yields CASSPGPDYGYTF.